This T cell receptor beta chain was recorded in a study of CD8+CD57+ T cells in acquired aplastic anemia. Study-wide background: The study obtained an average of 3.2 ug of DNA from sorted CD4+ and CD8+ cells.

There are 14 residues in the CDR3. The V gene end was trimmed by 6 bases and the J gene end by 4 bases; junction bases not matched to a gene: 7. TCR beta VDJ and CDR3 were profiled, and genomic DNA was the template. From the reads, TCRdb called clonotypes with MiXCR, one entry per CDR3 protein. The sample yields 75,000 to 100,000 distinct CDR3 sequences, less than 75% seen once. General observations from the study: Patients and controls had CD8+ Simpson's diversity values that were not significantly distinct. Patients and controls shared over 25 CD8+ CDR3 sequences, highly expressed in patients.

Regarding this clonotype: Its antigen is not known.

Sequencing involved patients with CD8+CD57+ cell expansion previously shown by flow cytometry. Severe acquired aplastic anemia was present in every patient. The chain combines TRBV12-3 or TRBV12-4 with TRBJ2-5; 8 nucleotides agree with TRBD1. The sequenced sample consisted of sorted CD4+, CD8+, or CD8+CD57+ T cells (not recorded which) from PBMCs. This receptor was taken from a human donor with aplastic anemia. The CDR3 reads CASRDRQGRETQYF. The CDR3 bases are TGTGCCAGCAGGGACCGACAGGGGAGAGAGACCCAGTACTTC.